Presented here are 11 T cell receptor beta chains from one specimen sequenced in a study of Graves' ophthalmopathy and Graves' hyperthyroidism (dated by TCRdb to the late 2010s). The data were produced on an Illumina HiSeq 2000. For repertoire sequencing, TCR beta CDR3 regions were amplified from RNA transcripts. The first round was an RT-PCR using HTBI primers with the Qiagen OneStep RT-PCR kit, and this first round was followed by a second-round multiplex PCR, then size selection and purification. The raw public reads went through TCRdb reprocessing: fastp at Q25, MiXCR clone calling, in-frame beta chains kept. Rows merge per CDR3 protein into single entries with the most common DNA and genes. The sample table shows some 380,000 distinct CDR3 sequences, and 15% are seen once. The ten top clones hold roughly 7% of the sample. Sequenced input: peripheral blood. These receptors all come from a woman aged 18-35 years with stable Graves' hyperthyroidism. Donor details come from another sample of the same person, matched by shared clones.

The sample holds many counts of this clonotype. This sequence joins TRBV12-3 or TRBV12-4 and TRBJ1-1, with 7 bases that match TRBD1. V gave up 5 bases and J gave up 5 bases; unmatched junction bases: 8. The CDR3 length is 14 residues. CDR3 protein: CASSVNRGGTEAFF. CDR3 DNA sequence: TGTGCCAGCAGTGTCAACAGGGGTGGAACTGAAGCTTTCTTT.

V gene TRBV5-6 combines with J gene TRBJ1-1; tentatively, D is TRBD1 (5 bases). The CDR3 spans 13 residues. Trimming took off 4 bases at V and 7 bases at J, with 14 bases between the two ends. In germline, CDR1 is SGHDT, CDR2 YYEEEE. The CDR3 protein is CASSPGGFFEAFF. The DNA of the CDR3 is TGTGCCAGCAGCCCGGGGGGGTTCTTTGAAGCTTTCTTT.

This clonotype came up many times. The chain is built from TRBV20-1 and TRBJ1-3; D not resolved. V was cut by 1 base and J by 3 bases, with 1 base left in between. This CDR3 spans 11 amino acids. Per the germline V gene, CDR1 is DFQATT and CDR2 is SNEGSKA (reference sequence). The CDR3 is CSARVGNTIYF. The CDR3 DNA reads TGCAGTGCTAGAGTTGGAAACACCATATATTTT.

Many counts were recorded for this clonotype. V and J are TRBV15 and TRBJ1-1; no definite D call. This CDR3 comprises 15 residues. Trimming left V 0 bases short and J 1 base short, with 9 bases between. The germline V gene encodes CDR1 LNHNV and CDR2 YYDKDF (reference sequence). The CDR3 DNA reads TGTGCCACCAGCAGAGATCGTTTGGGGAACACTGAAGCTTTCTTT. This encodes CATSRDRLGNTEAFF.

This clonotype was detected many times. The CDR3 DNA is TGTGCCAGCAGTCCGTCCGGGACAGGGGGGGGCGGCTACACCTTC. This gives the protein CASSPSGTGGGGYTF. The chain couples TRBV12-3 or TRBV12-4 to TRBJ1-2; TRBD1 matches at 11 bases. CDR3 length equals 15 residues. With V trimmed by 5 bases and J by 8 bases, 10 bases remained unmatched.

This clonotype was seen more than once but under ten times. This CDR3 is CASSPYRGLWGQPQHF. The CDR3 nucleotides read TGTGCCAGCAGCCCCTACCGCGGGTTATGGGGCCAGCCCCAGCATTTT. The chain carries TRBV11-2 and TRBJ1-5; tentatively, D is TRBD1 (5 bases). The CDR3 is 16 residues long. Looked up from germline, CDR1 is SGHAT and CDR2 is FQNNGV. Trimming pared 5 bases from V and 7 bases from J, leaving 21 bases between.

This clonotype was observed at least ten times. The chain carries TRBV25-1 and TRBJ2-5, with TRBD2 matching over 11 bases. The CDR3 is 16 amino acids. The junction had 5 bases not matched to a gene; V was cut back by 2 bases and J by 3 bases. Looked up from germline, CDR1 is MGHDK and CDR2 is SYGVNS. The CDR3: CASSEASSGGEETQYF. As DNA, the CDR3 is TGTGCCAGCAGTGAAGCAAGTAGCGGGGGGGAAGAGACCCAGTACTTC.

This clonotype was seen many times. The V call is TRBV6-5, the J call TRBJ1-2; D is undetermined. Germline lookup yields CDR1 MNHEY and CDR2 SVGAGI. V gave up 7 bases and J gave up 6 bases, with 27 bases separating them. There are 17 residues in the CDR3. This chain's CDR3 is CASIDPLRGSLSDGYTF. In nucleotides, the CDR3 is TGTGCCAGCATCGACCCCCTCCGGGGATCTCTATCGGATGGCTACACCTTC.

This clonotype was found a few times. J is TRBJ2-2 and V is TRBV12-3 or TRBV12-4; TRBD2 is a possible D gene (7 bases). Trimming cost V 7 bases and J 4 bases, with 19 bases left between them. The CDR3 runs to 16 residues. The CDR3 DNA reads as TGTGCCAGCATCCCTAGGGGGGGGTATAGCACCGGGGAGCTGTTTTTT. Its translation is CASIPRGGYSTGELFF.

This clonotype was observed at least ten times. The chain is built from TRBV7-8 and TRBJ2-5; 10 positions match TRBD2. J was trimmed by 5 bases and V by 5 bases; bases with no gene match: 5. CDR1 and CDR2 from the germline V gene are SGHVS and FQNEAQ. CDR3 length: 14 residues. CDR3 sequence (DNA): TGTGCCAGCAGCCCAACTAGCGGGGTTGAGACCCAGTACTTC. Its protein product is CASSPTSGVETQYF.

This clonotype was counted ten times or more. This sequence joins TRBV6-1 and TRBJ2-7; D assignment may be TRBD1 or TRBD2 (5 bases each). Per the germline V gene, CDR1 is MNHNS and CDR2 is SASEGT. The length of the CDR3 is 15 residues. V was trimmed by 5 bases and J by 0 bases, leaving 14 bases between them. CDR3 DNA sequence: TGTGCCAGCAGTCCCGGGACCGATGTCTCCTACGAGCAGTACTTC. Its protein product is CASSPGTDVSYEQYF.